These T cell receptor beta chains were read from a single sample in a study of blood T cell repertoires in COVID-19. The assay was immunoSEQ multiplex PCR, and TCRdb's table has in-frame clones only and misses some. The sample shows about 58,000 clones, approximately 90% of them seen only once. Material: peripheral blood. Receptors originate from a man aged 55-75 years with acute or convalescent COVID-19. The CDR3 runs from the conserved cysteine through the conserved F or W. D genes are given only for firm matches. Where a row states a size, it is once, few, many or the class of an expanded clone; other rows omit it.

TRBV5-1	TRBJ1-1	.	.	TGCGCCAGCAGCTTGCCTACAGGGATGAACACTGAAGCTTTCTTT	CASSLPTGMNTEAFF
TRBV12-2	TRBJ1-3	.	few	TGTGCAAGTCTGACCCACGGGGGATTCTCTGGAAACACCATATATTTT	CASLTHGGFSGNTIYF
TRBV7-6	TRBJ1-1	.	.	TGTGCCAGCAGCTTAGTAAGAGGGCTCACTGAAGCTTTCTTT	CASSLVRGLTEAFF
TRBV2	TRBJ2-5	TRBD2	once	TGTGCCACCTTAATCGGGGGAGGGCCCCAAGAGACCCAGTACTTC	CATLIGGGPQETQYF
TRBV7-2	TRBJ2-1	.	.	TGTGCCAGCAGCCCCACCCGCGCGTTCGGTTCAGGGAATGAGCAGTTCTTC	CASSPTRAFGSGNEQFF
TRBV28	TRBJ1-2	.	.	TGTGCCAGCAACCCGACCCCCGGCAGGATCTATGGCTACACCTTC	CASNPTPGRIYGYTF
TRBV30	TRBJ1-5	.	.	TGTGCCTGGACCCCCAGGGGCTTTAATCAGCCCCAGCATTTT	CAWTPRGFNQPQHF
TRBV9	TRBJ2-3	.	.	TGTGCCAGCAGCGTAGGGCCCCAAGACACAGATACGCAGTATTTT	CASSVGPQDTDTQYF
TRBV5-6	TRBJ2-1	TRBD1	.	TGTGCCAGCAGCTTGACCGGGACAGGTCCTAACAATGAGCAGTTCTTC	CASSLTGTGPNNEQFF
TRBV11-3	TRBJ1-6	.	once	TGTGCCAGCAGCTTAGGGCAGTCTAATTCACCCCTCCACTTT	CASSLGQSNSPLHF
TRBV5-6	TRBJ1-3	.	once	TGTGCCAGCAGCTTGGGGACAGCCCCAAACACCATATATTTT	CASSLGTAPNTIYF
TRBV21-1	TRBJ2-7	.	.	TGTGCCAGCAGCAAAGCGGATCCGGGACAGGGACTAGCGGGAGGGTACGAGCAGTACTTC	CASSKADPGQGLAGGYEQYF
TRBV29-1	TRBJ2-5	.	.	TGCAGCGTGGACCGGGATTCGCTGAGGGAGACCCAGTACTTC	CSVDRDSLRETQYF
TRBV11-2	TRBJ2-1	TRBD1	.	TGTGCCAGCAGCTCTTGGGACAGGGATGATGAGCAGTTCTTC	CASSSWDRDDEQFF
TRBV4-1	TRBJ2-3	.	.	TGCGCCAGCAGCCAAGTCCCCTTCAGGGTTAGCACAGATACGCAGTATTTT	CASSQVPFRVSTDTQYF
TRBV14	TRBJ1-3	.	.	TGTGCCAGCAGCCAAGGCCTAGGGGTTACTGGAAACACCATATATTTT	CASSQGLGVTGNTIYF
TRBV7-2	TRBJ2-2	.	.	TGTGCCAGCAGCTCCTACGGGGAGCTGTTTTTT	CASSSYGELFF
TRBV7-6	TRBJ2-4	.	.	TGTGCCAGCAGCGGGAGCGGGTTATCCAACATTCAGTACTTC	CASSGSGLSNIQYF
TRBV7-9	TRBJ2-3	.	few	TGTGCCAGCACCCTTGGACAAAGCACAGATACGCAGTATTTT	CASTLGQSTDTQYF
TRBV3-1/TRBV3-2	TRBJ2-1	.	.	TGTGCCAGCAGCCAAGGCTTAGGGGCCCGGTTAGGCAATGAGCAGTTCTTC	CASSQGLGARLGNEQFF
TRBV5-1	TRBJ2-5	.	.	TGCGCCAGCAGTCGACGGGGGACAGCCCAAGAGACCCAGTACTTC	CASSRRGTAQETQYF
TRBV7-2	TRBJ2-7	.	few	TGTGCCAGCAGCTCGGGAACAGTAAGCTCCTACGAGCAGTACTTC	CASSSGTVSSYEQYF
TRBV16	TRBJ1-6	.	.	TGTGCCAGCAGCCAATCGGGCCGGAATAATTCACCCCTCCACTTT	CASSQSGRNNSPLHF
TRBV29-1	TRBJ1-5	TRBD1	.	TGCAGCGTGGCGGACAGGGGAAGGGATCAGCCCCAGCATTTT	CSVADRGRDQPQHF
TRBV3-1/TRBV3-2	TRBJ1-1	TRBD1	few	TGTGCCAGCAGCCAAGCGGGGACAGGGGGCCTTTTGAACACTGAAGCTTTCTTT	CASSQAGTGGLLNTEAFF
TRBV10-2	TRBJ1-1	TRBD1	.	TGCGCCAGCTTCGGGGGACAGTCTAACACTGAAGCTTTCTTT	CASFGGQSNTEAFF
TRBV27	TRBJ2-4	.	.	TGTGCCAGCAGTTTATCGGGGACTATTCAGTACTTC	CASSLSGTIQYF